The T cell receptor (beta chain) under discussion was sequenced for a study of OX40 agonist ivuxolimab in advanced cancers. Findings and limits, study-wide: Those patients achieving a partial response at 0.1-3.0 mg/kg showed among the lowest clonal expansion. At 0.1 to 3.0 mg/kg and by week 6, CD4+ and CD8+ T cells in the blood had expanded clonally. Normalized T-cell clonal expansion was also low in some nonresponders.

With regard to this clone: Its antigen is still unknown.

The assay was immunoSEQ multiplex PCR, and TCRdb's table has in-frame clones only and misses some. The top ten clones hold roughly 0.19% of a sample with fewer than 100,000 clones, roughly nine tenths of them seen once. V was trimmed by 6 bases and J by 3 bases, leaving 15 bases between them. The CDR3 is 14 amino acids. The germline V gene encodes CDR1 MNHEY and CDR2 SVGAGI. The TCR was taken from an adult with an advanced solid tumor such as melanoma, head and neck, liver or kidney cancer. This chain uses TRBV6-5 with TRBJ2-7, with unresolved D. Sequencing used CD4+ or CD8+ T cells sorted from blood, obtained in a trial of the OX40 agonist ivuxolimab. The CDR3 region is CASSSGSRNYEQYF. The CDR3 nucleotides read TGTGCCAGCAGCTCTGGTAGCCGGAACTACGAGCAGTACTTC.